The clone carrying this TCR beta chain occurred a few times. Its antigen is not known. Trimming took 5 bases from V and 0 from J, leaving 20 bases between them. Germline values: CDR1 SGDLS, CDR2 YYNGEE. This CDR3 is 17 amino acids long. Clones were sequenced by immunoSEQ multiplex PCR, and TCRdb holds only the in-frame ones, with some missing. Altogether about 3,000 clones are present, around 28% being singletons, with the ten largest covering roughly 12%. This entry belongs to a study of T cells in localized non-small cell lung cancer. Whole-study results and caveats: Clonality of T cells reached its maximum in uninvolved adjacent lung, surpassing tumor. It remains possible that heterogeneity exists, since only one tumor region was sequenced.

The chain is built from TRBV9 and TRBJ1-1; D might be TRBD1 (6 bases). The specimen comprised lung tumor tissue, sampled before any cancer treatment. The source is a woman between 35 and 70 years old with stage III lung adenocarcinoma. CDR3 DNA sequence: TGTGCCAGCAGTGAAGCAATGGGGGCCCCTCTGAACACTGAAGCTTTCTTT. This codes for CASSEAMGAPLNTEAFF.